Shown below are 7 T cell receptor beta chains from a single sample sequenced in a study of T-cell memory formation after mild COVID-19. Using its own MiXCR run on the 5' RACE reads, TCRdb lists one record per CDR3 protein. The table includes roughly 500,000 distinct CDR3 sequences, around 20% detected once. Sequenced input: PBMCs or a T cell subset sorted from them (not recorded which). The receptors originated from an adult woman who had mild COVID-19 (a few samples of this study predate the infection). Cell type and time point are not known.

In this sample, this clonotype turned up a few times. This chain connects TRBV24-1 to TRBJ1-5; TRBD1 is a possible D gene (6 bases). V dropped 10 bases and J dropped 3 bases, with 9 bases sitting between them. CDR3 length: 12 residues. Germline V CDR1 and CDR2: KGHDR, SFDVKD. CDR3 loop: CATQGPNQPQHF. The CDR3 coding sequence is TGTGCCACTCAGGGGCCCAATCAGCCCCAGCATTTT.

The CDR3 sequence is CASSGTGGLDTGELFF. The CDR3, as DNA: TGTGCCAGCAGCGGGACAGGGGGCCTTGACACCGGGGAGCTGTTTTTT. The chain couples TRBV3-1 to TRBJ2-2, with 12 positions matching TRBD1. Germline CDR1 LGHDT, CDR2 YNNKEL (reference sequence). The trim removed 5 bases at V and 3 bases at J, leaving 4 bases unmatched. The CDR3 is 16 residues long.

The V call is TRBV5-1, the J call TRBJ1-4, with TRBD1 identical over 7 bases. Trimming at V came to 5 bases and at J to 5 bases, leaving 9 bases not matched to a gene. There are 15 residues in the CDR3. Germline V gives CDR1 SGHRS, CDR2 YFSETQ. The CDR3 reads CASRKSTGLNEKLFF. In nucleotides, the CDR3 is TGCGCCAGCAGGAAATCGACAGGGCTAAATGAAAAACTGTTTTTT.

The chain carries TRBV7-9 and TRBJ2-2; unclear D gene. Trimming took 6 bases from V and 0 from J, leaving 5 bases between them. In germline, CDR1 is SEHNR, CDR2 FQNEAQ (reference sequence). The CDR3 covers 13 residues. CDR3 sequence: CASSHTNTGELFF. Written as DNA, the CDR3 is TGTGCCAGCAGTCACACGAACACCGGGGAGCTGTTTTTT.

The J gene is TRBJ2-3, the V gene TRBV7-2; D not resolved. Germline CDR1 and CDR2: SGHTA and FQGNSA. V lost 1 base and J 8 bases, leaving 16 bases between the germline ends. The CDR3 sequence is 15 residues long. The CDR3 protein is CASSLVEQKAGTQYF. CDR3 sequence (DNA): TGTGCCAGCAGCTTAGTGGAGCAAAAGGCCGGTACGCAGTATTTT.

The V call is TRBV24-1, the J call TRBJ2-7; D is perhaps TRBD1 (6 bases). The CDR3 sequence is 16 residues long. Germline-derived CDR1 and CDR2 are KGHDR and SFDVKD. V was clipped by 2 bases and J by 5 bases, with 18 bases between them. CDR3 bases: TGTGCCACCAGTGATTGGACAGACCGGCGGAGCCACGAGCAGTACTTC. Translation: CATSDWTDRRSHEQYF.

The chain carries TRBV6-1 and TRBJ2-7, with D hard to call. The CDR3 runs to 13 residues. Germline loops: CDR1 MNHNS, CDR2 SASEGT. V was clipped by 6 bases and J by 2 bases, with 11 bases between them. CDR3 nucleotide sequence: TGTGCCAGCAGGGCCTTTGGGGCCTACGAGCAGTACTTC. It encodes CASRAFGAYEQYF.